The 4 T cell receptor beta chains below were found in one sample sequenced in a study of blood T cell repertoires in COVID-19. Profiled with immunoSEQ multiplex PCR; TCRdb holds only in-frame clones, not every one. The sample carries some 240,000 clones, 80% to 95% recorded once. Sequenced material: peripheral blood. Receptors originate from a man aged 55 to 70 with COVID-19, enrolled during active disease.

The chain uses TRBV7-3 and TRBJ2-3; D is uncertain. Trimming took 4 bases from V and 12 from J, leaving 14 bases between them. There are 12 residues in the CDR3. The germline V gene has CDR1 SGHTA and CDR2 FQGTGA. The CDR3 protein is CASSSVPEVQYF. DNA of the CDR3: TGTGCCAGCAGCTCGGTCCCCGAGGTTCAGTATTTT.

J is TRBJ2-7 and V is TRBV3-1 (or the pseudogene TRBV3-2); the D gene is possibly TRBD2 (5 bases). CDR1 is LGHDT, CDR2 YNNKEL, per germline (reference sequence). Trimming took 1 base from V and 7 from J, leaving 14 bases between them. The CDR3 length is 14 residues. CDR3 sequence: CASSQVTDSREQYF. The CDR3 DNA sequence: TGTGCCAGCAGCCAAGTGACGGACTCCAGGGAGCAGTACTTC.

The V and J genes are TRBV4-3 and TRBJ1-4, with D maybe TRBD1 (5 bases). The CDR3 runs 16 residues. Germline CDR1 is LGHNA and CDR2 is YSLEER. Trimming stripped 1 base from V and 1 base from J, with 10 bases between. CDR3: CASSQGQLRTNEKLFF. For the CDR3, the DNA is TGCGCCAGCAGCCAAGGACAGTTGAGAACTAATGAAAAACTGTTTTTT.

This rearrangement joins TRBV15 to TRBJ2-1; 11 bases agree with TRBD2. Germline V gives CDR1 LNHNV, CDR2 YYDKDF (reference sequence). The CDR3 spans 20 residues. The J segment lost 0 bases and the V segment lost 5 bases, leaving 15 bases of the junction unmatched. CDR3 coding DNA: TGTGCCACCAGCGTCCCCCCGGGAATAGCGGGGGGGAGCTCCTACAATGAGCAGTTCTTC. As protein: CATSVPPGIAGGSSYNEQFF.